This passage covers 12 T cell receptor beta chains from one sample sequenced in a study of early T cells in non-severe SARS-CoV-2 infection (dated by TCRdb to the early 2020s). The library was obtained by 5' RACE. The listed sequencing device is NextSeq 500. Using fastp trimming at Q25 and MiXCR clonotype assembly, TCRdb reanalyzed the public sequencing data and kept in-frame beta chains. When rows share a CDR3 protein, they turn into one entry using the most common DNA and genes. This sample holds tens of thousands of distinct CDR3 sequences; about 8.9% were observed only once. Jointly, the top ten make up 17% of the sample. Sequencing input: whole blood. All receptors derive from an adult who was a healthcare worker with PCR-confirmed SARS-CoV-2 infection or an uninfected control (not recorded which).

This clonotype was recorded a few times. The chain employs TRBV5-5 and TRBJ1-5; D gene ambiguous. Germline lookup yields CDR1 SGHKS and CDR2 YYEKEE (reference sequence). With 1 base removed from V and 0 bases from J, the gap between germline ends came to 8 bases. CDR3 length: 15 residues. The CDR3 loop reads CASSLIPSSNQPQHF. CDR3 nucleotide sequence: TGTGCCAGCAGCTTGATACCGAGTAGCAATCAGCCCCAGCATTTT.

This clonotype was observed a handful of times. This chain connects TRBV12-3 or TRBV12-4 to TRBJ2-5; D tentatively reads TRBD1 or TRBD2 (5 bases each). CDR3 length equals 15 residues. V lost 6 bases, J lost 4 bases, and 18 bases lay in between. The CDR3 DNA reads as TGTGCCAGCAGCTTCGGGACCGAGCTTCGAGAGACCCAGTACTTC. Protein product: CASSFGTELRETQYF.

This clonotype was seen more than once but under ten times. This chain connects TRBV28 to TRBJ2-7; D is perhaps TRBD2 (6 bases). Germline assignment: CDR1 MDHEN and CDR2 SYDVKM. Trimming took 7 bases from V and 0 from J, leaving 13 bases between them. The CDR3 is 14 amino acids. The CDR3 DNA is TGTGCCAGCAATCCTCCCGGGAGCTCCTACGAGCAGTACTTC. It yields the protein CASNPPGSSYEQYF.

V and J are TRBV15 and TRBJ2-2; D is ambiguous. CDR3 length: 15 amino acids. The V end was cut by 2 bases, the J end by 7 bases, with 14 bases between. CDR1 and CDR2 (germline): LNHNV, YYDKDF (reference sequence). The CDR3 spells CATSRPDIKGGELFF. In nucleotides, the CDR3 is TGTGCCACCAGCAGACCAGACATAAAGGGCGGGGAGCTGTTTTTT. The variable domain in full, with the rest retrieved from reference TRBV15 and TRBJ2-2, is DAMVIQNPRYQVTQFGKPVTLSCSQTLNHNVMYWYQQKSSQAPKLLFHYYDKDFNNEADTPDNFQSRRPNTSFCFLDIRSPGLGDTAMYLCATSRPDIKGGELFFGEGSRLTVL.

This clonotype came up many times. V gene TRBV29-1 combines with J gene TRBJ2-3; the D is unclear. V lost 2 bases, J lost 4 bases, and 7 bases lay in between. The length of the CDR3 is 12 residues. Germline CDR1 is SQVTM and CDR2 is ANQGSEA. The CDR3 loop is CSVELSSDTQYF. In DNA form, the CDR3 reads TGCAGCGTTGAATTAAGTTCAGATACGCAGTATTTT.

This clonotype was seen many times. V is TRBV5-1 and J is TRBJ2-5, with D possibly being TRBD2 (6 bases). CDR1 and CDR2 from the germline V gene are SGHRS and YFSETQ. The CDR3 is 14 amino acids. Trimming removed 2 bases at V and 1 base at J, with 9 bases between. Written as DNA, the CDR3 is TGCGCCAGCAGCTTTGGAGGGACCCAAGAGACCCAGTACTTC. It translates to CASSFGGTQETQYF. Filled out from reference TRBV5-1 and TRBJ2-5, the complete variable domain reads KAGVTQTPRYLIKTRGQQVTLSCSPISGHRSVSWYQQTPGQGLQFLFEYFSETQRNKGNFPGRFSGRQFSNSRSEMNVSTLELGDSALYLCASSFGGTQETQYFGPGTRLLVL.

This clonotype was recorded at least ten times. The DNA for the CDR3 is TGTGCCAGCAGCTCTGGTTTCTCCTACGAGCAGTACTTC. As protein: CASSSGFSYEQYF. The V call is TRBV11-3, the J call TRBJ2-7; D call uncertain. Trimming pared 4 bases from V and 0 bases from J, leaving 7 bases between. CDR1 is SGHNT and CDR2 is YENEEA in the germline V gene. This CDR3 contains 13 residues.

This clonotype showed up many times. The rearrangement joins TRBV7-2 to TRBJ1-1; unclear D gene. CDR1 and CDR2 (germline): SGHTA, FQGNSA. This CDR3 is 13 amino acids long. V lost 2 bases and J lost 1, with 5 bases in between. This chain's CDR3 is CASSLNRNTEAFF. The CDR3 nucleotides read TGTGCCAGCAGCTTAAACAGGAACACTGAAGCTTTCTTT.

This clonotype was picked up many times. This sequence joins TRBV6-5 and TRBJ1-1; 10 bases agree with TRBD1. Unmatched junction bases numbered 9, after V lost 6 bases and J lost 11 bases. CDR3 length equals 13 residues. From germline, CDR1 is MNHEY and CDR2 SVGAGI. DNA for the CDR3: TGTGCCAGCAGGGACAGGGGGGACCTGGAGGCTTTCTTT. Its protein is CASRDRGDLEAFF.

This clonotype occurred a few times. The CDR3: CASSQPREQGKKLFF. The CDR3 DNA reads as TGCGCCAGCAGCCAACCGCGCGAACAGGGGAAAAAACTGTTTTTT. V and J are TRBV4-1 and TRBJ1-4, with 7 bases lining up with TRBD1. Trimming removed 2 bases from V and 9 bases from J; junction bases left unmatched: 9. The germline CDR1 and CDR2 sequences are MGHRA and YSYEKL. The CDR3 is 15 residues long.

This clonotype was seen a handful of times. Mismatch with germline at one junction end may stem from a read error. The chain recombines TRBV5-1 with TRBJ2-7; the match to TRBD1 covers 7 bases. This CDR3 has 15 amino acids. Germline CDR1 reads SGHRS; CDR2 reads YFSETQ. The CDR3 protein is CASRNDRVTSDEQYF. The DNA of the CDR3 is TGCGCCAGCAGAAATGACAGGGTGACCTCCGACGAGCAGTACTTC.

This clonotype was detected many times. The chain joins TRBV4-2 to TRBJ1-4, with D uncertain. The CDR3 runs to 21 residues. The V and J ends lost 4 bases and 6 bases respectively, with 33 bases between them. Looked up from germline, CDR1 is LGHNA and CDR2 is YNFKEQ. The CDR3 DNA reads as TGTGCCAGCAGCCCGCTCACCCCCGATTTCTCCGGGTATGGGTTTGATGAAAAACTGTTTTTT. It codes for CASSPLTPDFSGYGFDEKLFF.